This TCR beta chain was observed in a study of cytomegalovirus exposure and HLA in healthy donors. As for the study in general: The 120 validation repertoires used the same platform as the approximately 620 first-cohort repertoires (as reported by a later analysis).

A note on this clone: The antigen remains undetermined.

General study points: According to the study, some 160 TCR beta chains were cytomegalovirus-associated.

The assay was immunoSEQ multiplex PCR, and TCRdb's table has in-frame clones only and misses some. The table has 150,000 to 200,000 clones, roughly 84% seen once. This CDR3 is built from 17 residues. V dropped 2 bases and J dropped 1 base, with 16 bases sitting between them. Germline V gene data show CDR1 as MNHEY and CDR2 as SMNVEV (reference sequence). Input material: PBMCs. The receptor was isolated from a man aged 25-40 years in good health and CMV-seropositive. This chain links TRBV27 with TRBJ2-3, with D maybe TRBD1 (5 bases). CDR3: CASSLKDTGHGTDTQYF. CDR3 in DNA: TGTGCCAGCAGTTTAAAGGACACCGGACATGGCACAGATACGCAGTATTTT.